One and the same sample provided the 13 T cell receptor beta chains below, sequenced in a study of cytomegalovirus exposure and HLA in healthy donors. PCR employed 60 Vbeta and 13 Jbeta primers. The method was immunoSEQ multiplex PCR; TCRdb's version includes in-frame clones alone and lacks a portion of them. Found here are around 130,000 clones, roughly 87% of them singletons; the top ten hold more than 1.4%. Sequenced material: PBMCs. The receptor source for this set is a woman under 30 in good health and CMV-seronegative.

CDR3 nucleotide sequence: TGCGCCAGCAGCCAAGGAGTTGGGCCCCAAGAGACCCAGTACTTC. Translated: CASSQGVGPQETQYF. The chain is built from TRBV4-1 and TRBJ2-5, with unresolved D. Trimming stripped 1 base from V and 1 base from J, with 10 bases between. Germline CDR1 is MGHRA and CDR2 is YSYEKL. The CDR3 totals 15 residues.

The CDR3 nucleotides are TGTGCCAGCAGTTTATCGGCGGCGTTGCTGTCCTACGAGCAGTACTTC. Residues: CASSLSAALLSYEQYF. The V call is TRBV27, the J call TRBJ2-7, with no clear D. Germline CDR1 MNHEY, CDR2 SMNVEV (reference sequence). The length of the CDR3 is 16 residues. V was shortened by 0 bases and J by 1 base, with 13 bases between the two germline ends.

The sample holds a few counts of this clone. This chain uses TRBV6-5 with TRBJ1-1; a possible D gene is TRBD1 (5 bases). The CDR3 covers 11 residues. The V end lost 8 bases, the J end lost 6 bases, and 10 bases lay between the germline ends. Germline CDR1 and CDR2: MNHEY and SVGAGI. The CDR3 DNA is TGTGCCAGCCGGGGGGAGGCTGAAGCTTTCTTT. It translates to CASRGEAEAFF.

The rearrangement links TRBV6-4 to TRBJ2-3; the match to TRBD2 covers 7 bases. The CDR3 runs to 15 residues. J lost 3 bases, V lost 8 bases, and 11 bases had no gene match. Looked up from germline, CDR1 is MRHNA and CDR2 is SNTAGT. The CDR3 spells CASGESSGGTDTQYF. The CDR3 DNA follows: TGTGCCAGCGGAGAATCTAGCGGCGGGACAGATACGCAGTATTTT.

The chain combines TRBV30 with TRBJ1-1; 8 bases match TRBD1. The V segment lost 4 bases and the J segment 11 bases; nucleotides outside the gene matches: 9. CDR3 length equals 12 residues. Looked up from germline, CDR1 is GTSNPN and CDR2 is SVGIG (reference sequence). CDR3 in amino acids: CAWTTGAPWAFF. The CDR3 DNA reads as TGTGCCTGGACGACAGGGGCACCGTGGGCTTTCTTT.

CDR3 DNA sequence: TGCGCCAGCAGCCAAGAAGGGGCCGGCAATCAGCCCCAGCATTTT. Protein: CASSQEGAGNQPQHF. The gene calls are TRBV4-1 and TRBJ1-5, with D tentatively TRBD1 (5 bases). V gave up 0 bases and J gave up 2 bases, with 8 bases separating them. CDR3 length: 15 amino acids. Germline V gives CDR1 MGHRA, CDR2 YSYEKL.

The gene calls are TRBV12-5 and TRBJ1-4; a possible D gene is TRBD1 (5 bases). The CDR3 has 12 amino acids. Germline V CDR1 and CDR2: LGHNT, FRNRAP. V lost 5 bases, J lost 8 bases, and 9 bases lay in between. The CDR3 loop is CASGPSGEKLFF. DNA of the CDR3: TGTGCTAGTGGTCCCTCAGGGGAAAAACTGTTTTTT.

V is TRBV29-1 and J is TRBJ2-5; D not resolved. Judging by the DNA end, TRBJ2-7 fits better; the J call may be wrong. CDR1 is SQVTM and CDR2 is ANQGSEA in the germline V gene. The CDR3 totals 13 residues. The CDR3 DNA is TGCAGCGTTGGCGGTATCGGCTCCTACGAGCAGTACTTC. This codes for CSVGGIGSYEQYF.

V and J are TRBV18 and TRBJ2-7; tentatively, D is TRBD2 (5 bases). Germline V gene data show CDR1 as KGHSH and CDR2 as LQKENI. This CDR3 region has 12 residues. V lost 10 bases, J lost 1 base, and 11 bases lay in between. Here the CDR3 reads CAIPGESYEQYF. The CDR3, as DNA: TGTGCCATTCCCGGGGAGTCCTACGAGCAGTACTTC.

This clone was found once. The chain uses TRBV11-2 and TRBJ1-4; D call uncertain. This CDR3 comprises 14 residues. The germline V gene encodes CDR1 SGHAT and CDR2 FQNNGV. Deletions cut 2 bases from V and 3 bases from J, with 7 bases between. In nucleotides, the CDR3 is TGTGCCAGCAGCTTAAATGGCCCTAATGAAAAACTGTTTTTT. As protein: CASSLNGPNEKLFF.

The chain links TRBV5-6 to TRBJ1-1; 8 bases map to TRBD1. Losses at the gene ends were 0 bases for V and 7 bases for J; bases not matched to a gene: 8. Per germline, CDR1 SGHDT and CDR2 YYEEEE. This CDR3 has 15 residues. In DNA form, the CDR3 reads TGTGCCAGCAGCTTGGCGGCGACAGGGGTGAATGAAGCTTTCTTT. This translates into CASSLAATGVNEAFF. Drawing the rest from reference TRBV5-6 and TRBJ1-1, the complete variable domain is DAGVTQSPTHLIKTRGQQVTLRCSPKSGHDTVSWYQQALGQGPQFIFQYYEEEERQRGNFPDRFSGHQFPNYSSELNVNALLLGDSALYLCASSLAATGVNEAFFGQGTRLTVV.

The J gene is TRBJ2-1, the V gene TRBV7-6; TRBD1 matches 7 bases. Germline CDR1 is SGHVS and CDR2 is FNYEAQ. After removal of 1 base from V and 6 bases from J, the junction contained 3 bases not matched to a gene. The CDR3 has 14 amino acids. This CDR3 is CASSLVQGSNEQFF. In DNA form, the CDR3 reads TGTGCCAGCAGCTTAGTACAGGGGTCCAATGAGCAGTTCTTC.

The genes are TRBV5-1 and TRBJ1-6, with 10 nucleotides matching TRBD1. Looked up from germline, CDR1 is SGHRS and CDR2 is YFSETQ. V shed 3 bases and J 8 bases; nucleotides not matched to a gene: 2. This CDR3 is built from 14 residues. The CDR3 coding sequence is TGCGCCAGCAGCTCCGGACAGGGGGATTCACCCCTCCACTTT. Translated: CASSSGQGDSPLHF.